Shown below are 23 T cell receptor beta chains from a single sample sequenced in a study of T cell responses to AZD1222 COVID-19 vaccine. Clones were read by immunoSEQ multiplex PCR, and TCRdb kept only the in-frame ones, dropping some. This sample has about 130,000 clones, with roughly nine tenths found just once. This specimen was peripheral blood, taken on day 0 of AZD1222 vaccination. The receptors originated from an adult in good health.

This clone was seen only a few times. One end of the junction does not line up with germline, which may come from a read error. The J gene is TRBJ2-1, the V gene TRBV18; D perhaps matches TRBD2 (6 bases). The CDR3 runs to 11 residues. Germline V gene data show CDR1 as KGHSH and CDR2 as LQKENI. The CDR3, as DNA: TGTGCCAGCTCATCGGAGCGGGCTGCGGTCTTC. Translation: CASSSERAAVF. The full variable domain, in which reference TRBV18 and TRBJ2-1 provide the parts outside the CDR3, is NAGVMQNPRHLVRRRGQEARLRCSPMKGHSHVYWYRQLPEEGLKFMVYLQKENIIDESGMPKERFSAEFPKEGPSILRIQQVVRGDSAAYFCASSSERAAVFGPGTRLTVL.

This clone came up a few times. The chain is built from TRBV18 and TRBJ1-2, with D perhaps TRBD1 (5 bases). Trimming cost V 1 base and J 6 bases, with 18 bases left between them. This CDR3 comprises 16 residues. Germline CDR1 KGHSH, CDR2 LQKENI. The CDR3 DNA sequence: TGTGCCAGCTCACCACAAGAAGGTTGGAAGGGGCATGGCTACACCTTC. Translated, it gives CASSPQEGWKGHGYTF. Complete variable domain (other parts from reference TRBV18 and TRBJ1-2): NAGVMQNPRHLVRRRGQEARLRCSPMKGHSHVYWYRQLPEEGLKFMVYLQKENIIDESGMPKERFSAEFPKEGPSILRIQQVVRGDSAAYFCASSPQEGWKGHGYTFGSGTRLTVV.

This clone was seen only once. The CDR3: CACLGSGYTF. The CDR3 region has the DNA TGTGCCTGCCTTGGATCTGGCTACACCTTC. The chain employs TRBV30 and TRBJ1-2; D is uncertain. The germline gives CDR1 GTSNPN, CDR2 SVGIG (reference sequence). CDR3 size: 10 residues. V was pared by 6 bases and J by 7 bases, with 9 bases between. Based on the CDR3 plus reference TRBV30 and TRBJ1-2, the full variable domain is SQTIHQWPATLVQPVGSPLSLECTVEGTSNPNLYWYRQAAGRGLQLLFYSVGIGQISSEVPQNLSASRPQDRQFILSSKKLLLSDSGFYLCACLGSGYTFGSGTRLTVV.

The chain is built from TRBV5-6 and TRBJ1-6; possibly TRBD1 for D (5 bases). Germline V lookup: CDR1 SGHDT, CDR2 YYEEEE. The CDR3 contains 16 residues. V was shortened by 4 bases and J by 6 bases, with 17 bases between the two germline ends. CDR3 amino acids: CASSTVKGKGNSPLHF. The CDR3 bases are TGTGCCAGCAGCACCGTGAAGGGGAAGGGTAATTCACCCCTCCACTTT.

The chain recombines TRBV19 with TRBJ2-1; 8 positions agree with TRBD1. Germline loops: CDR1 LNHDA, CDR2 SQIVND (reference sequence). V shed 6 bases and J 9 bases; nucleotides not matched to a gene: 13. The CDR3 loop spans 15 amino acids. CDR3 nucleotides: TGTGCCAGTAGAGGCAGGGGGCCCGGATTGGGTGAGCAGTTCTTC. Residues: CASRGRGPGLGEQFF.

In this sample, this clone turned up once. This rearrangement joins TRBV18 to TRBJ1-6; D is uncertain. Germline V CDR1 and CDR2: KGHSH, LQKENI. Trimming took off 6 bases at V and 8 bases at J, with 8 bases between the two ends. The CDR3 spans 12 residues. CDR3 residues: CASSSRDSPLHF. CDR3 DNA: TGTGCCAGCTCCTCCCGGGATTCACCCCTCCACTTT.

The chain links TRBV6-5 to TRBJ2-1; 10 bases are shared with TRBD1. Germline CDR1 MNHEY, CDR2 SVGAGI. Trimming cost V 4 bases and J 5 bases; bases outside gene matches: 5. The length of the CDR3 is 15 residues. Here the CDR3 reads CASSSGQGRNNEQFF. The CDR3 nucleotides are TGTGCCAGCAGTTCGGGACAGGGGAGGAACAATGAGCAGTTCTTC.

The rearrangement links TRBV27 to TRBJ2-1, with D unresolved. Trimming took off 3 bases at V and 2 bases at J, with 8 bases between the two ends. This CDR3 contains 14 residues. Germline V CDR1 and CDR2: MNHEY, SMNVEV (reference sequence). The CDR3 DNA is TGTGCCAGCAGTTTGGCAAGCACCTACAATGAGCAGTTCTTC. Encoded protein: CASSLASTYNEQFF.

This chain uses TRBV27 with TRBJ1-2; TRBD1 aligns across 10 bases. V shed 6 bases, J shed 8 bases, and the junction held 6 bases outside the gene matches. CDR3 length: 13 amino acids. Germline V lookup: CDR1 MNHEY, CDR2 SMNVEV (reference sequence). CDR3 loop: CASSRQGAPGYTF. CDR3 sequence (DNA): TGTGCCAGCAGCCGACAGGGGGCGCCGGGCTACACCTTC.

The count of this clone is one. The chain links TRBV10-2 to TRBJ1-6; 8 bases match TRBD1. Per germline, CDR1 WSHSY and CDR2 SAAADI. The ends lost 8 bases at V and 8 bases at J; junction bases unmatched: 5. The CDR3 has 13 residues. CDR3 residues: CASWTGWDSPLHF. As DNA, the CDR3 is TGCGCCAGCTGGACAGGGTGGGATTCACCCCTCCACTTT.

The chain uses TRBV7-9 and TRBJ1-1; D remains unclear. This CDR3 has 13 residues. CDR1 and CDR2 (germline): SEHNR, FQNEAQ (reference sequence). The germline V and J ends were trimmed by 4 bases and 0 bases, with 6 bases remaining between them. The CDR3 spells CASSSDMNTEAFF. CDR3 coding DNA: TGTGCCAGCAGCTCAGACATGAACACTGAAGCTTTCTTT. The full variable domain, completed using reference TRBV7-9 and TRBJ1-1, is DTGVSQNPRHKITKRGQNVTFRCDPISEHNRLYWYRQTLGQGPEFLTYFQNEAQLEKSRLLSDRFSAERPKGSFSTLEIQRTEQGDSAMYLCASSSDMNTEAFFGQGTRLTVV.

The rearrangement joins TRBV28 to TRBJ1-1, with D unclear. The CDR3 is 12 residues long. From germline, CDR1 is MDHEN and CDR2 SYDVKM. Trimming pared 7 bases from V and 0 bases from J, leaving 6 bases between. The CDR3 DNA follows: TGTGCCAGCATCACGTTGAACACTGAAGCTTTCTTT. This sequence encodes CASITLNTEAFF.

The rearrangement joins TRBV5-5 to TRBJ1-1; D remains ambiguous. CDR1 is SGHKS, CDR2 YYEKEE, per germline (reference sequence). This CDR3 has 14 amino acids. V lost 0 bases and J lost 4, with 10 bases in between. The CDR3: CASSLDPGATEAFF. The CDR3 DNA reads TGTGCCAGCAGCTTGGATCCTGGTGCCACTGAAGCTTTCTTT.

The chain has TRBV30 and TRBJ1-2; D possibly corresponds to TRBD1 (5 bases). Germline CDR1 and CDR2: GTSNPN and SVGIG (reference sequence). The V and J ends lost 7 bases and 4 bases respectively, with 7 bases between them. This CDR3 has 10 amino acids. The CDR3 is CASDIYGYTF. In DNA form, the CDR3 reads TGTGCCTCGGACATCTATGGCTACACCTTC.

This clone was recorded once. The gene calls are TRBV29-1 and TRBJ1-1; D call uncertain. Between the trimmed V and J ends, which lost 7 bases and 3 bases, there was a span of 12 bases. CDR1 is SQVTM, CDR2 ANQGSEA, per germline. This CDR3 is built from 12 residues. CDR3 nucleotide sequence: TGCAGCGCCCGATTTGGGCACACTGAAGCTTTCTTT. This gives the protein CSARFGHTEAFF. Using reference TRBV29-1 and TRBJ1-1 for the parts outside the CDR3, the full variable domain is SAVISQKPSRDICQRGTSLTIQCQVDSQVTMMFWYRQQPGQSLTLIATANQGSEATYESGFVIDKFPISRPNLTFSTLTVSNMSPEDSSIYLCSARFGHTEAFFGQGTRLTVV.

The chain joins TRBV18 to TRBJ1-2, with TRBD1 identical over 9 bases. The CDR3 spans 16 residues. Germline values: CDR1 KGHSH, CDR2 LQKENI. After removal of 3 bases from V and 5 bases from J, the junction contained 10 bases not matched to a gene. In nucleotides, the CDR3 is TGTGCCAGCTCACCGGGGACAGGGAGATCTGCGTATGGCTACACCTTC. Translated, it gives CASSPGTGRSAYGYTF.

A note on this clone: The sample holds other DNA sequences that translate to the same CDR3. The V gene is TRBV2, the J gene TRBJ1-3, with D hard to call. V dropped 6 bases and J dropped 0 bases, with 3 bases sitting between them. The CDR3 loop spans 12 amino acids. Per germline, CDR1 SNHLY and CDR2 FYNNEI. The CDR3 bases are TGTGCCAGCAGGACCTCTGGAAACACCATATATTTT. As protein: CASRTSGNTIYF.

The rearrangement links TRBV28 to TRBJ1-3; D may be TRBD1 (5 bases). The CDR3 consists of 14 residues. The V gene lost 4 bases and the J gene lost 3 bases, with 10 bases spanning the gap. Per the germline V gene, CDR1 is MDHEN and CDR2 is SYDVKM. DNA for the CDR3: TGTGCCAGCAGTTCGCCGCAGGGTGGAAACACCATATATTTT. Translating gives CASSSPQGGNTIYF.

The chain employs TRBV6-5 and TRBJ2-7; 13 nucleotides match TRBD2. With V trimmed by 2 bases and J by 1 base, 2 bases remained unmatched. The CDR3 has 16 amino acids. CDR1 and CDR2 from the germline V gene are MNHEY and SVGAGI. The chain's CDR3 is CASSYGTSGTSYEQYF. DNA for the CDR3: TGTGCCAGCAGTTACGGGACTAGCGGGACGTCCTACGAGCAGTACTTC.

This sequence joins TRBV6-2 or TRBV6-3 and TRBJ2-2; 8 nucleotides match TRBD2. The length of the CDR3 is 15 residues. Germline V gene lookup returns CDR1 MNHEY and CDR2 SVGEGT. After removal of 6 bases from V and 1 base from J, the junction contained 4 bases not matched to a gene. The CDR3 DNA sequence: TGTGCCAGCAGCCCGGGAGGGTTGAACACCGGGGAGCTGTTTTTT. This translates into CASSPGGLNTGELFF.

The chain is built from TRBV30 and TRBJ2-5, with TRBD2 matching 7 bases. V gave up 5 bases and J gave up 1 base; unmatched junction bases: 7. Germline assignment: CDR1 GTSNPN and CDR2 SVGIG (reference sequence). CDR3 length equals 14 residues. The DNA of the CDR3 is TGTGCCTGGCGAAGCGGGGCCGCCCAAGAGACCCAGTACTTC. Translation: CAWRSGAAQETQYF.

This chain uses TRBV28 with TRBJ1-4; no definite D call. V shed 2 bases and J shed 7 bases, with 2 bases lying between them. CDR3 length equals 11 residues. Germline V gene lookup returns CDR1 MDHEN and CDR2 SYDVKM. In DNA, the CDR3 is TGTGCCAGCAGTTTAGCTGAAAAACTGTTTTTT. Protein: CASSLAEKLFF.

The genes are TRBV19 and TRBJ1-5; 9 bases line up with TRBD1. This CDR3 is 16 amino acids long. The junction had 6 bases not matched to a gene; V was cut back by 6 bases and J by 0 bases. Germline V CDR1 and CDR2: LNHDA, SQIVND (reference sequence). DNA of the CDR3: TGTGCCAGTAGCCTACAGGGGGCGTATAGCAATCAGCCCCAGCATTTT. Protein: CASSLQGAYSNQPQHF.